In its sample, the clone carrying this TCR beta chain was seen many times. The data were taken from a study of blood T cell repertoires in COVID-19. Overall study context: Acute-phase and convalescent COVID-19 samples originated in the United States, Italy and Spain. PBMCs, B-cell-depleted T cells, or T cells were the source of the cDNA or gDNA that made up the material.

In the study's own analysis: The assay estimated nucleated cells by amplifying reference gene primers. Some clones are missing from TCRdb's copy, which holds only in-frame ones; the method was immunoSEQ multiplex PCR. That table furnishes V, J and clone size, whereas the DNA furnished D and trimming. The table records approximately 150,000 clones, 60% to 80% of them present only once. This receptor was taken from a man aged 50 to 60 with active or convalescent COVID-19. What was sequenced was peripheral blood.

The CDR3 DNA reads as TGTGCCAGCAGTATACTAGCGGGAGGGCCCAACGAGCAGTACTTC. It encodes CASSILAGGPNEQYF. This chain connects TRBV27 to TRBJ2-7; 13 bases line up with TRBD2. V gave up 5 bases and J gave up 5 bases; unmatched junction bases: 6. CDR3 length: 15 residues. The germline V gene encodes CDR1 MNHEY and CDR2 SMNVEV (reference sequence).